These T cell receptor beta chains were read from a single sample in a study of Graves' ophthalmopathy and Graves' hyperthyroidism. TCRdb re-called the multiplex PCR reads with MiXCR, one entry per CDR3 protein. This sample has about 390,000 distinct CDR3 sequences, with 15% found just once. The source material was peripheral blood. Receptors originate from a woman aged 18-30 years with stable Graves' hyperthyroidism. Both conserved end residues are trimmed from each CDR3. Each record gives: CDR3 protein, V gene, D gene, clone size. D genes are given only for firm matches. Not all rows give a size; the values are once, few, many and, for expanded clones, a class.

CDR3 protein: AISDEGSYEQY
V gene: TRBV10-3
D gene: -
clone size: many

CDR3 protein: ASSWTPQGEAF
V gene: TRBV12-3/TRBV12-4
D gene: -
clone size: many

CDR3 protein: ASSLALAGPGQVETQY
V gene: TRBV7-6
D gene: TRBD2
clone size: many

CDR3 protein: ASSLGDGDNQPQH
V gene: TRBV12-3/TRBV12-4
D gene: -
clone size: many

CDR3 protein: ASSQGLGAQPQH
V gene: TRBV4-2
D gene: -
clone size: many

CDR3 protein: ASSPRDRREQY
V gene: TRBV18
D gene: TRBD1
clone size: many

CDR3 protein: ASSYQGASTGELF
V gene: TRBV4-1
D gene: TRBD1
clone size: few

CDR3 protein: ASSEGVRGLGAKNIQY
V gene: TRBV6-1
D gene: -
clone size: many

CDR3 protein: ASSPAGTGLYGYT
V gene: TRBV27
D gene: TRBD1
clone size: many

CDR3 protein: ASSPRGKETQY
V gene: TRBV18
D gene: -
clone size: many

CDR3 protein: ASSLEAGWGYADTQY
V gene: TRBV11-2
D gene: -
clone size: -

CDR3 protein: ASRPTGTPGELF
V gene: TRBV2
D gene: TRBD1
clone size: many

CDR3 protein: ASSLTTGGYEQY
V gene: TRBV5-1
D gene: TRBD1
clone size: -

CDR3 protein: ASSRATGGTGELF
V gene: TRBV6-2/TRBV6-3
D gene: TRBD2
clone size: few

CDR3 protein: ASSSGLLDLSNQPQH
V gene: TRBV12-3/TRBV12-4
D gene: -
clone size: many

CDR3 protein: ASRGSITYEQY
V gene: TRBV6-2/TRBV6-3
D gene: -
clone size: many

CDR3 protein: ASSYSPLGSSNQPQH
V gene: TRBV6-5
D gene: -
clone size: many

CDR3 protein: ASSFRPSRAKNIQY
V gene: TRBV28
D gene: -
clone size: few

CDR3 protein: ASSHGGYTEAF
V gene: TRBV11-2
D gene: -
clone size: many

CDR3 protein: SARDGTGAF
V gene: TRBV20-1
D gene: -
clone size: many

CDR3 protein: ASIRGPGYGYT
V gene: TRBV12-3/TRBV12-4
D gene: TRBD1
clone size: -

CDR3 protein: ASSLPPGQGYGYT
V gene: TRBV28
D gene: TRBD1
clone size: many

CDR3 protein: ASSSDSMNTEAF
V gene: TRBV7-3
D gene: -
clone size: many

CDR3 protein: ASSSLGGGGTEAF
V gene: TRBV7-3
D gene: TRBD1
clone size: many

CDR3 protein: ASSPRTGSSYNSPLH
V gene: TRBV11-1
D gene: -
clone size: many

CDR3 protein: ASSQGGLYGYT
V gene: TRBV12-3/TRBV12-4
D gene: -
clone size: many

CDR3 protein: ASSSRGAYNSPLH
V gene: TRBV7-3
D gene: -
clone size: many

CDR3 protein: SVEKGARGLAAF
V gene: TRBV29-1
D gene: TRBD1
clone size: -

CDR3 protein: SAATLEAF
V gene: TRBV29-1
D gene: -
clone size: many

CDR3 protein: ASSEPLDIRPNQPQH
V gene: TRBV6-1
D gene: -
clone size: many

CDR3 protein: ASSPPAGESEAF
V gene: TRBV18
D gene: -
clone size: -

CDR3 protein: ASSLDATGSYEQY
V gene: TRBV5-1
D gene: -
clone size: few

CDR3 protein: ASGLVLPGGKGPQH
V gene: TRBV12-5
D gene: -
clone size: many

CDR3 protein: ASSLAGSSVTYEQY
V gene: TRBV7-2
D gene: -
clone size: many

CDR3 protein: ASSFRGPYGYT
V gene: TRBV7-9
D gene: -
clone size: -

CDR3 protein: ASSLDIQNSPLH
V gene: TRBV5-6
D gene: -
clone size: -

CDR3 protein: ASYRDYYGYT
V gene: TRBV11-2
D gene: -
clone size: many

CDR3 protein: ASSLNGAENTEAF
V gene: TRBV12-3/TRBV12-4
D gene: -
clone size: many

CDR3 protein: ASSLGASGNTETQY
V gene: TRBV28
D gene: TRBD2
clone size: -

CDR3 protein: ASSIISKDLLYGYT
V gene: TRBV19
D gene: -
clone size: many

CDR3 protein: ASSRSRGPEGTGELF
V gene: TRBV6-4
D gene: -
clone size: many

CDR3 protein: ASSFRTGGILQETQY
V gene: TRBV7-6
D gene: TRBD1
clone size: many

CDR3 protein: ASSSRTGLSGNTIY
V gene: TRBV6-5
D gene: TRBD1
clone size: many

CDR3 protein: ASLYGTGTTEAF
V gene: TRBV6-5
D gene: TRBD1
clone size: many

CDR3 protein: ASSFAREDRDDYGYT
V gene: TRBV5-1
D gene: TRBD1
clone size: many

CDR3 protein: ASSARTTGYT
V gene: TRBV7-2
D gene: -
clone size: many

CDR3 protein: ASSKIGGQGFGETQY
V gene: TRBV11-2
D gene: TRBD1
clone size: many

CDR3 protein: ASSYVRTHKNIQY
V gene: TRBV6-2/TRBV6-3
D gene: -
clone size: -

CDR3 protein: AIGTSGPPGELF
V gene: TRBV10-3
D gene: TRBD2
clone size: many

CDR3 protein: ASRNDRGLETQY
V gene: TRBV27
D gene: TRBD1
clone size: many

CDR3 protein: ASSLSGQPYEQY
V gene: TRBV27
D gene: TRBD1
clone size: -

CDR3 protein: ASGAHEQY
V gene: TRBV7-2
D gene: -
clone size: -

CDR3 protein: ASSKTGTGAGNTIY
V gene: TRBV19
D gene: TRBD1
clone size: many

CDR3 protein: ASSMRAGPEAF
V gene: TRBV19
D gene: -
clone size: many